One and the same sample provided the 14 T cell receptor beta chains below, sequenced in a study of cytomegalovirus exposure and HLA in healthy donors. A multiplex PCR was run with 60 Vbeta primers and 13 Jbeta primers. The assay was immunoSEQ multiplex PCR, and TCRdb's table has in-frame clones only and misses some. The sample lists roughly 120,000 clones; roughly 80% were seen once. The material sequenced was PBMCs. All receptors come from a male donor in good health and CMV-seronegative.

This clone has a single count. The chain is built from TRBV5-1 and TRBJ2-7, with a tentative D call TRBD2 (6 bases). Trimming pared 0 bases from V and 4 bases from J, leaving 14 bases between. The CDR3 is 15 residues long. The germline gives CDR1 SGHRS, CDR2 YFSETQ. CDR3 coding DNA: TGCGCCAGCAGCTTGGCCGGGGGAGCCGGATACGAGCAGTACTTC. Its protein is CASSLAGGAGYEQYF.

This clone turned up a few times. CDR3 loop: CASSTPGTSYEQYF. The CDR3 nucleotides read TGTGCCAGCAGTACACCCGGGACTAGCTACGAGCAGTACTTC. The rearrangement uses TRBV6-5 and TRBJ2-7; TRBD2 agrees at 8 bases. The CDR3 extends over 14 amino acids. V was pared by 5 bases and J by 3 bases, with 6 bases of the junction left unmatched. CDR1 and CDR2 from the germline V gene are MNHEY and SVGAGI.

V is TRBV2 and J is TRBJ1-6, with a tentative D call TRBD1 (6 bases). V lost 8 bases to trimming and J lost 3 bases, with 14 bases between them. The CDR3 runs 15 residues. The V gene's germline CDR1 is SNHLY and CDR2 FYNNEI. Here the CDR3 DNA reads TGTGCCAGCGTAAGGGACACCGGCTATAATTCACCCCTCCACTTT. It codes for CASVRDTGYNSPLHF.

The rearrangement uses TRBV30 and TRBJ2-2; possible D gene TRBD1, 5 bases. The CDR3 runs 16 residues. Trimming stripped 3 bases from V and 4 bases from J, with 18 bases between. The germline gives CDR1 GTSNPN, CDR2 SVGIG (reference sequence). CDR3 region: CAWSPPMGRGTGELFF. The CDR3 DNA reads as TGTGCCTGGAGCCCCCCGATGGGGCGAGGCACCGGGGAGCTGTTTTTT.

Worth noting for this clone: The junction shows a germline mismatch at one end, possibly a read error. The rearrangement joins TRBV30 to TRBJ1-1; a weak D match, TRBD1 (5 bases). The CDR3 is made up of 10 amino acids. The germline V gene has CDR1 GTSNPN and CDR2 SVGIG (reference sequence). The CDR3 loop is CAVRGTGAFF. The CDR3 nucleotides are TGTGCCGTACGGGGGACTGGAGCTTTCTTT.

The chain couples TRBV7-8 to TRBJ2-1; 12 bases map to TRBD2. The CDR3 length is 17 residues. With V trimmed by 5 bases and J by 7 bases, 12 bases remained unmatched. In germline, CDR1 is SGHVS, CDR2 FQNEAQ. This CDR3 reads CASSPRPLAGGTNEQFF. The CDR3 DNA is TGTGCCAGCAGCCCCCGGCCACTAGCGGGAGGAACAAATGAGCAGTTCTTC.

Note on this clone: Other DNA sequences from this sample encode an identical CDR3 as well. The chain joins TRBV5-1 to TRBJ1-1; the match to TRBD1 covers 7 bases. Germline V lookup: CDR1 SGHRS, CDR2 YFSETQ. The CDR3 loop spans 13 amino acids. Unmatched junction bases numbered 0, after V lost 0 bases and J lost 4 bases. CDR3 residues: CASSLDRGTEAFF. The CDR3 DNA is TGCGCCAGCAGCTTGGACAGGGGCACTGAAGCTTTCTTT.

As DNA, the CDR3 is TGCGCCAGCAGCTTGGCCTCGGCCTACAATGAGCAGTTCTTC. This gives the protein CASSLASAYNEQFF. This chain uses TRBV5-1 with TRBJ2-1; D gene uncertain. CDR3 size: 14 residues. V dropped 0 bases and J dropped 2 bases, with 6 bases sitting between them. Germline V gene sequence: CDR1 SGHRS, CDR2 YFSETQ.

The V call is TRBV10-3, the J call TRBJ2-1; the match to TRBD1 covers 7 bases. With 10 bases clipped from V and 8 bases from J, the junction kept 8 bases outside the gene matches. The CDR3 is 12 residues long. Germline CDR1 is ENHRY and CDR2 is SYGVKD. CDR3 coding DNA: TGTGCCACTTCCGGGACAGACTATGAGCAGTTCTTC. It codes for CATSGTDYEQFF.

V and J are TRBV28 and TRBJ1-2, with unresolved D. Germline V CDR1 and CDR2: MDHEN, SYDVKM. The V end was cut by 2 bases, the J end by 8 bases, with 12 bases between. The CDR3 extends over 13 amino acids. The CDR3 coding sequence is TGTGCCAGCAGTTTAGTCGCTTACCGGGGCTACACCTTC. It specifies CASSLVAYRGYTF.

This chain uses TRBV5-1 with TRBJ1-1; D possibly corresponds to TRBD1 (6 bases). CDR3 length: 20 amino acids. Germline lookup yields CDR1 SGHRS and CDR2 YFSETQ. V shed 0 bases and J shed 1 base, with 25 bases lying between them. The CDR3 DNA reads as TGCGCCAGCAGCTTGGACCTCCCACGTCATCAGGGGATGGCGAACACTGAAGCTTTCTTT. Amino acid sequence: CASSLDLPRHQGMANTEAFF.

CDR3 residues: CASSQVVGLGTSTDTQYF. The DNA of the CDR3 is TGCGCCAGCAGCCAAGTAGTCGGACTGGGGACTAGCACAGATACGCAGTATTTT. This chain connects TRBV4-3 to TRBJ2-3, with D tentatively TRBD2 (6 bases). CDR3 length: 18 amino acids. CDR1 is LGHNA and CDR2 is YSLEER in the germline V gene. The V end lost 1 base, the J end lost 0 bases, and 17 bases lay between the germline ends.

The chain recombines TRBV19 with TRBJ1-6; no firm D call. CDR3 size: 14 residues. The germline V gene has CDR1 LNHDA and CDR2 SQIVND (reference sequence). The germline V and J ends were trimmed by 3 bases and 7 bases, with 10 bases remaining between them. The CDR3 bases are TGTGCCAGTAGTATCGGACGGGAGAATTCACCCCTCCACTTT. Amino acids: CASSIGRENSPLHF.

This clone appeared once. The chain uses TRBV11-2 and TRBJ1-3; possible D gene TRBD1, 5 bases. Germline assignment: CDR1 SGHAT and CDR2 FQNNGV. This CDR3 is 16 amino acids long. With 1 base removed from V and 4 bases from J, the gap between germline ends came to 14 bases. The CDR3 sequence: CASSLAAGNIGNTIYF. The CDR3 nucleotides are TGTGCCAGCAGCTTAGCGGCAGGGAATATCGGAAACACCATATATTTT. Full variable domain (outside the CDR3, taken from reference TRBV11-2 and TRBJ1-3): EAGVAQSPRYKIIEKRQSVAFWCNPISGHATLYWYQQILGQGPKLLIQFQNNGVVDDSQLPKDRFSAERLKGVDSTLKIQPAKLEDSAVYLCASSLAAGNIGNTIYFGEGSWLTVV.